The present TCR beta chain was sequenced within a study of T-cell memory formation after mild COVID-19. Study results and caveats: Clones shrinking between day 15 and 85 showed a balanced CD4/CD8 split, and those that grew later tilted toward CD4+. Memory sampled before infection contained some responding clones, suggesting cross-reactive memory joined.

Notes on this clonotype: Antigen: not known.

TCRdb independently ran MiXCR on the 5' RACE reads; one entry per CDR3 protein. The sample includes a few hundred thousand distinct CDR3 sequences, roughly a fifth of them seen just once. The CDR3 is made up of 14 amino acids. Germline lookup yields CDR1 SGHDT and CDR2 YYEEEE. V dropped 4 bases and J dropped 7; count of bases not matched to a gene: 8. The sequenced sample consisted of PBMCs or a T cell subset sorted from them (not recorded which). V is TRBV5-6 and J is TRBJ1-5; 7 nucleotides align to TRBD1. This TCR was sampled from a man between 18 and 35 years old who had mild COVID-19 (a few samples of this study predate the infection). Cell type and time point are not known. CDR3 loop: CASSQGGSGQPQHF. CDR3 nucleotide sequence: TGTGCCAGCAGCCAGGGGGGGAGCGGGCAGCCCCAGCATTTT.